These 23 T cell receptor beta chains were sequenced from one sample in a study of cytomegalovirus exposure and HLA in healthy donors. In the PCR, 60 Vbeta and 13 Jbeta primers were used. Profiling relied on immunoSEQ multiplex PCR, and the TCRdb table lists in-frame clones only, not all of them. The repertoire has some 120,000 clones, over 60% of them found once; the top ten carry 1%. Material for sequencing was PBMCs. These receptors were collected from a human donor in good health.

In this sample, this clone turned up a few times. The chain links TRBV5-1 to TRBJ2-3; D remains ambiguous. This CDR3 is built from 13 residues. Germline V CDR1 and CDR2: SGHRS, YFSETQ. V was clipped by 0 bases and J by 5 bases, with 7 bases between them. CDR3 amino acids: CASSLGAGDTQYF. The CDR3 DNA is TGCGCCAGCAGCTTGGGGGCTGGAGATACGCAGTATTTT.

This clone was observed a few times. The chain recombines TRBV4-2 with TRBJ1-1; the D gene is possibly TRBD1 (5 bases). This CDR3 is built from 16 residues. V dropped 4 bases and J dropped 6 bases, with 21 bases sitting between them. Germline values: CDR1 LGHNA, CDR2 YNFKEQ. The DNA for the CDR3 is TGTGCCAGCAGCCCAGGTTGGGGAGGGGAGATCCCTGAAGCTTTCTTT. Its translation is CASSPGWGGEIPEAFF.

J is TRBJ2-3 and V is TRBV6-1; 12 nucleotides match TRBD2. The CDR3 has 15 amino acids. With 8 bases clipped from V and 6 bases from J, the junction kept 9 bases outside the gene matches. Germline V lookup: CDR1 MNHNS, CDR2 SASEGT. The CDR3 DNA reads TGTGCCAGCGCCGTCGGACTAGCGGGGTCCGATACGCAGTATTTT. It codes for CASAVGLAGSDTQYF.

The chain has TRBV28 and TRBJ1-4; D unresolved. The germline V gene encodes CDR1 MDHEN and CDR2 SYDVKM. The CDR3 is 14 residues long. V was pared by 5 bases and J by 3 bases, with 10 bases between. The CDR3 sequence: CASSAPVANEKLFF. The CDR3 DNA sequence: TGTGCCAGCAGTGCCCCGGTGGCTAATGAAAAACTGTTTTTT.

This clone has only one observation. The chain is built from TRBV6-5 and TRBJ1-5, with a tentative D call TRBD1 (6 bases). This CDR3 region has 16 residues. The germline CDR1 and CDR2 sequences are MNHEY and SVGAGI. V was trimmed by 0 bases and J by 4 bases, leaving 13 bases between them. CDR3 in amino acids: CASSYSGAGANQPQHF. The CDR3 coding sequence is TGTGCCAGCAGTTACTCGGGAGCAGGGGCAAATCAGCCCCAGCATTTT.

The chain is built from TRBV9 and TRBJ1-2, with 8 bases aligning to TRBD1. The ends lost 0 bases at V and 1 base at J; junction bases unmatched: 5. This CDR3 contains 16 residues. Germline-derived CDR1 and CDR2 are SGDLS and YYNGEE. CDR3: CASSVGGGQVNYGYTF. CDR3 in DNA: TGTGCCAGCAGCGTAGGCGGGGGACAGGTTAACTATGGCTACACCTTC.

The DNA for the CDR3 is TGTGCCAGCAGCGTAGGGGGCCGGAACTATGGCTACACCTTC. Protein sequence: CASSVGGRNYGYTF. The V gene is TRBV9, the J gene TRBJ1-2; D is possibly TRBD1 (5 bases). CDR3 length: 14 amino acids. Germline loops: CDR1 SGDLS, CDR2 YYNGEE. V lost 0 bases, J lost 2 bases, and 8 bases lay in between.

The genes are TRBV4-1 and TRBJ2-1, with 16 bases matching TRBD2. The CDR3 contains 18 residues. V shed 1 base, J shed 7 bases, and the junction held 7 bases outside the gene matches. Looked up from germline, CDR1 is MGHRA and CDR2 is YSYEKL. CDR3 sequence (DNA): TGCGCCAGCAGCCAAGTTGACCTGGGACTAGCGGGGGGGAATGAGCAGTTCTTC. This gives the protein CASSQVDLGLAGGNEQFF.

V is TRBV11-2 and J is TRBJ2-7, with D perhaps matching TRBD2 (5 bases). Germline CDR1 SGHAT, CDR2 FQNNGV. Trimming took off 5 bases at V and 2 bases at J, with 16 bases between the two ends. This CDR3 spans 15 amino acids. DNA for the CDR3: TGTGCCAGCAGCCCCCGTCTAGGGAGCACCTACGAGCAGTACTTC. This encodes CASSPRLGSTYEQYF.

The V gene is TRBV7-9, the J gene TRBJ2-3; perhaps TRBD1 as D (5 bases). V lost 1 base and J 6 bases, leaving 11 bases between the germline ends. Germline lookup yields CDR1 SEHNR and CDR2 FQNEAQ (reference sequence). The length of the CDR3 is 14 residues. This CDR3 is CASSLVAGMDTQYF. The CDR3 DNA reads TGTGCCAGCAGCTTAGTGGCAGGGATGGATACGCAGTATTTT.

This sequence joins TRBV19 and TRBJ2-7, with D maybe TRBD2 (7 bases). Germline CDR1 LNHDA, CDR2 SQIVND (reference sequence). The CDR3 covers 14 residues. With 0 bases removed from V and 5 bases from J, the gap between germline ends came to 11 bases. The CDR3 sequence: CASSIDQGRDEQYF. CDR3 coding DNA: TGTGCCAGTAGTATAGATCAGGGGAGGGACGAGCAGTACTTC.

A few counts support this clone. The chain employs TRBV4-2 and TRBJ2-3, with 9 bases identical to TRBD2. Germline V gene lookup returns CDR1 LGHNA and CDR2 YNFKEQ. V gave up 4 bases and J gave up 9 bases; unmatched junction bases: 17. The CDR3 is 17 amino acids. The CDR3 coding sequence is TGTGCCAGCAGCCGACTCGGGCGGGCTAGCGGGGTAGAGACGCAGTATTTT. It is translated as CASSRLGRASGVETQYF.

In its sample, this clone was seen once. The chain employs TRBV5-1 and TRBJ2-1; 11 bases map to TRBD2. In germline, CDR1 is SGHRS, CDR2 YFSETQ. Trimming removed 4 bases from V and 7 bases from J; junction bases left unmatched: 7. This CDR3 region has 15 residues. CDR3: CASSGTSGGLNEQFF. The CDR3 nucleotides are TGCGCCAGCAGCGGCACTAGCGGGGGTTTAAATGAGCAGTTCTTC.

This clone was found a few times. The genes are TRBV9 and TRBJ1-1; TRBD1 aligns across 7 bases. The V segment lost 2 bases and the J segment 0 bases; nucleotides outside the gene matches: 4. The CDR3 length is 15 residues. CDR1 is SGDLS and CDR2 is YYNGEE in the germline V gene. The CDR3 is CASSVWDSVNTEAFF. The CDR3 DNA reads TGTGCCAGCAGCGTTTGGGACAGCGTGAACACTGAAGCTTTCTTT.

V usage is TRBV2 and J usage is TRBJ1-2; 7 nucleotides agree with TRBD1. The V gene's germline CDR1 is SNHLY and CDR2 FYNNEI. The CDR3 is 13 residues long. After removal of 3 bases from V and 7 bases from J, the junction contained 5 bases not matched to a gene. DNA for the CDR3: TGTGCCAGCAGTGACACCGGGACAGCTGGCTACACCTTC. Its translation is CASSDTGTAGYTF.

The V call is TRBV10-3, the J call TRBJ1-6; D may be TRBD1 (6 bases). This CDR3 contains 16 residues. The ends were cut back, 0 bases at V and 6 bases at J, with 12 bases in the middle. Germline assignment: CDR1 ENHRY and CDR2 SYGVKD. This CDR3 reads CAISESFGGANSPLHF. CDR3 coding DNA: TGTGCCATCAGTGAGTCGTTTGGGGGGGCTAATTCACCCCTCCACTTT.

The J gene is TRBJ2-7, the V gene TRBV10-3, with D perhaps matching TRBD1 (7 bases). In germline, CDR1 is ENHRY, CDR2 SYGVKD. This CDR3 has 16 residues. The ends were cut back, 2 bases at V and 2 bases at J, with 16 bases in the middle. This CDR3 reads CAISERAAGGTYEQYF. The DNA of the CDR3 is TGTGCCATCAGTGAGCGCGCTGCAGGGGGGACCTACGAGCAGTACTTC.

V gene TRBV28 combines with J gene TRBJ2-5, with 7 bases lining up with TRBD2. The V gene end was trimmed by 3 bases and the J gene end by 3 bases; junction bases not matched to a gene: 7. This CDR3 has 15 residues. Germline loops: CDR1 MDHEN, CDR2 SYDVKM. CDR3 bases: TGTGCCAGCAGTTTGTGGGAGGGGAGGGAAGAGACCCAGTACTTC. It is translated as CASSLWEGREETQYF.

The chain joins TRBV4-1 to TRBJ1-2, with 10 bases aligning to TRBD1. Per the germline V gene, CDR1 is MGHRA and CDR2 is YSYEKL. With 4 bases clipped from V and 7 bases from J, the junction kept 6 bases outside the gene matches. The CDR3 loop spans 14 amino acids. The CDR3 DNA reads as TGCGCCAGCAGCCCTCCCGGGACAGGGGCTGGCTACACCTTC. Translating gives CASSPPGTGAGYTF.

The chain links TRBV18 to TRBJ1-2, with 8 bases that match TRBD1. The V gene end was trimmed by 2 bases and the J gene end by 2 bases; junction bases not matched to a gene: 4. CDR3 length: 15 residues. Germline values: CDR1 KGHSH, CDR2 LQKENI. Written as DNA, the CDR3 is TGTGCCAGCTCACCAATCCAGGGGGCGAACTATGGCTACACCTTC. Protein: CASSPIQGANYGYTF. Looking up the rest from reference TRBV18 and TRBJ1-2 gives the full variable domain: NAGVMQNPRHLVRRRGQEARLRCSPMKGHSHVYWYRQLPEEGLKFMVYLQKENIIDESGMPKERFSAEFPKEGPSILRIQQVVRGDSAAYFCASSPIQGANYGYTFGSGTRLTVV.

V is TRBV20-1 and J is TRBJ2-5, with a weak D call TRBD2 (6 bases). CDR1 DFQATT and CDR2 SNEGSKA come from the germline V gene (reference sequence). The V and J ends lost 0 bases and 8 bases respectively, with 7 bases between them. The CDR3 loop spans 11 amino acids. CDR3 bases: TGCAGTGCTAGAGAGGGACTTACCCAGTACTTC. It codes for CSAREGLTQYF.

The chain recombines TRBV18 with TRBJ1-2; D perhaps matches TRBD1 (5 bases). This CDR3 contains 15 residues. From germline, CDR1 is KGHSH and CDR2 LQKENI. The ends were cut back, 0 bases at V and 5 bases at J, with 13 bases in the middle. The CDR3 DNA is TGTGCCAGCTCACCACCTTCCCCAGGGAGGTATGGCTACACCTTC. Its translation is CASSPPSPGRYGYTF.

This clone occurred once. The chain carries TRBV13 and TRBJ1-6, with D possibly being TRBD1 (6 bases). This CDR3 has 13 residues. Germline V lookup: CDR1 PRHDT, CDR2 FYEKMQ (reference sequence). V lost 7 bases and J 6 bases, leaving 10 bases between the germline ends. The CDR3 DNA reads TGTGCCAGCAAACAGGGTTTTAATTCACCCCTCCACTTT. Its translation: CASKQGFNSPLHF.